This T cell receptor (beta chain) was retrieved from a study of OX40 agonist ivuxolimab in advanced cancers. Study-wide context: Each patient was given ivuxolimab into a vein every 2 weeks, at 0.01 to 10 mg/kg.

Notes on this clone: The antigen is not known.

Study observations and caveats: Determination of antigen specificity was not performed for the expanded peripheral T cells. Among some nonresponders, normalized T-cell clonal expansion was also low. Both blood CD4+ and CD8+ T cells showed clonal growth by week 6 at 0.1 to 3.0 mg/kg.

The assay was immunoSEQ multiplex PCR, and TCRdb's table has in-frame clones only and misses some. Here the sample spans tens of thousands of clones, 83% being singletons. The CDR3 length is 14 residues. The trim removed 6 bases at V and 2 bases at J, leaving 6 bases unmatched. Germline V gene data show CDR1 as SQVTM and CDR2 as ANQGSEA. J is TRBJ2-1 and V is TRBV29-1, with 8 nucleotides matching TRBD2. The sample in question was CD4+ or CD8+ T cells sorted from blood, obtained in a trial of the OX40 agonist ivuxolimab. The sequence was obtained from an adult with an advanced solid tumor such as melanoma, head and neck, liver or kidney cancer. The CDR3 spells CSVTSGGTYNEQFF. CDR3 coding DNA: TGCAGCGTAACTAGCGGAGGGACCTACAATGAGCAGTTCTTC.